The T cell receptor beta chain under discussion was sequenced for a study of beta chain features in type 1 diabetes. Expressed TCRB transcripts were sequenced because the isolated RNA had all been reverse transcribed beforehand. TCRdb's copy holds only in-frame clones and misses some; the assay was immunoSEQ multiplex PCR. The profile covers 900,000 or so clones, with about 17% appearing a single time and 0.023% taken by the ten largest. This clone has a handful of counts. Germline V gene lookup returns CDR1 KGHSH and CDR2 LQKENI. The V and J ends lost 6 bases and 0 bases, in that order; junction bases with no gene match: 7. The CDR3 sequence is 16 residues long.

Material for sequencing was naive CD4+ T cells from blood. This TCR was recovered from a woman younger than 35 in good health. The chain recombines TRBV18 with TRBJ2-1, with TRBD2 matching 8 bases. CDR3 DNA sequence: TGTGCCAGCTCCAATCGCGGGGGGAGCTCCTACAATGAGCAGTTCTTC. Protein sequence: CASSNRGGSSYNEQFF.